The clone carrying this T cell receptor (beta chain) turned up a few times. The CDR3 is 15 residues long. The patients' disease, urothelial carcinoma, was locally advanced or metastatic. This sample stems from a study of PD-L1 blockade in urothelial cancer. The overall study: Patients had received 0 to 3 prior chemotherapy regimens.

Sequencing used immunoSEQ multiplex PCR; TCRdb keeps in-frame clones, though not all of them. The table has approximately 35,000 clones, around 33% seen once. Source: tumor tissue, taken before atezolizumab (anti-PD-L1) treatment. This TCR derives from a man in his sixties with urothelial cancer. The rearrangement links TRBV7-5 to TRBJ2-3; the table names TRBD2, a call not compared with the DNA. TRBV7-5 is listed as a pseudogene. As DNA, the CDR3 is TGTGCCAGCAGCTTAGGCGGGGGTCGGGGAGATACGCAGTATTTT. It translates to CASSLGGGRGDTQYF.